This TCR beta chain stems from a study of somatic mutations in cytotoxic T cells in rheumatoid arthritis. This table comes from immunoSEQ multiplex PCR, and its TCRdb copy is limited to in-frame clones, with some not included. The data show roughly 5,000 clones, roughly 82% seen once. The table lists this clone with a few counts. Its cognate antigen is unknown. Trimming took 8 bases from V and 0 from J, leaving 10 bases between them. This CDR3 is 13 amino acids long. The germline V gene encodes CDR1 MNHEY and CDR2 SMNVEV (reference sequence). Isolating CD4+ and CD8+ cells involved positive magnetic bead selection on an AutoMACS. Their purity was then checked by flow cytometry. Whole-study findings and limits: With roughly 62 patients examined, fewer than 10 had a largest CD8+ clone exceeding 20% of CD8+ cells.

The TCR was taken from a woman aged 50 to 60 with rheumatoid arthritis. This rearrangement joins TRBV27 to TRBJ1-1; a weak D match, TRBD1 (6 bases). The material sequenced was CD8+ T cells sorted from blood. CDR3 sequence reads: CASGHRVNTEAFF. The DNA of the CDR3 is TGTGCCAGCGGACACAGGGTGAACACTGAAGCTTTCTTT.